This T cell receptor beta chain came from a study of cytomegalovirus exposure and HLA in healthy donors. There are a few counts of this clone. Its antigen is currently unknown. Generated by immunoSEQ multiplex PCR, the TCRdb table keeps only in-frame clones and is missing some. The data contain 150,000 to 200,000 clones, approximately 89% of them singletons. Study-wide points: The classifier, whose performance was assessed in both the original and validation cohorts, reportedly diagnosed cytomegalovirus status with high specificity and sensitivity.

CDR1 MDHEN and CDR2 SYDVKM come from the germline V gene. The CDR3 has 15 residues. The V segment lost 6 bases and the J segment 0 bases; nucleotides outside the gene matches: 5. The receptor comes from a man younger than 35 in good health and CMV-seropositive. Sequenced: PBMCs. This chain joins TRBV28 and TRBJ2-7; the match to TRBD2 covers 10 bases. CDR3 coding DNA: TGTGCCAGCAGATTAGCGGGAGGCCTCTCCTACGAGCAGTACTTC. This translates into CASRLAGGLSYEQYF.